A single sample gave rise to the 11 T cell receptor beta chains below, sequenced in a study of blood T cell repertoires in COVID-19. Assay used: immunoSEQ multiplex PCR; TCRdb lists only in-frame clones, some missing. The sample lists about 120,000 clones; roughly three quarters were seen once. The sample taken for sequencing was peripheral blood. These receptors were taken from a human donor in a cohort sampled during active COVID-19.

This clone has more than one count but fewer than ten. V and J are TRBV28 and TRBJ2-6, with 7 bases that match TRBD1. Per germline, CDR1 MDHEN and CDR2 SYDVKM. The CDR3 is 16 residues long. Trimming removed 6 bases from V and 3 bases from J; junction bases left unmatched: 8. The CDR3 nucleotides read TGTGCCAGCAGGGGGTACAGGGGTTATGGGGCCAACGTCCTGACTTTC. This sequence encodes CASRGYRGYGANVLTF.

The chain carries TRBV6-1 and TRBJ2-7; tentative D call: TRBD2 (6 bases). Trimming took 1 base from V and 4 from J, leaving 14 bases between them. The CDR3 contains 15 residues. Per germline, CDR1 MNHNS and CDR2 SASEGT. The CDR3: CASSEGPWEAYEQYF. The CDR3 DNA reads TGTGCCAGCAGTGAAGGGCCATGGGAGGCTTACGAGCAGTACTTC.

CDR3 nucleotide sequence: TGTGCCAGCAGTGAAATCTGGGGCTTTACTGAAGCTTTCTTT. Protein sequence: CASSEIWGFTEAFF. The gene calls are TRBV6-1 and TRBJ1-1, with D possibly being TRBD1 (5 bases). In germline, CDR1 is MNHNS, CDR2 SASEGT. V was trimmed by 2 bases and J by 5 bases, leaving 12 bases between them. The CDR3 is made up of 14 amino acids.

The chain couples TRBV11-2 to TRBJ2-7; a possible D gene is TRBD1 (5 bases). V shed 5 bases and J shed 2 bases, with 13 bases lying between them. CDR3 length equals 14 residues. CDR1 is SGHAT and CDR2 is FQNNGV in the germline V gene. The CDR3 region has the DNA TGTGCCAGCAGCCGTGACAGAGTTACCTACGAGCAGTACTTC. Protein product: CASSRDRVTYEQYF.

J is TRBJ2-6 and V is TRBV4-2; D unclear. Germline V gene lookup returns CDR1 LGHNA and CDR2 YNFKEQ. V lost 0 bases and J lost 0, with 9 bases in between. The CDR3 totals 17 residues. CDR3 DNA: TGTGCCAGCAGCCAAGAGTATTTTCCCTCTGGGGCCAACGTCCTGACTTTC. Translating gives CASSQEYFPSGANVLTF.

The V and J genes are TRBV27 and TRBJ2-6; D remains ambiguous. V was trimmed by 0 bases and J by 5 bases, leaving 8 bases between them. The germline CDR1 and CDR2 sequences are MNHEY and SMNVEV (reference sequence). The CDR3 contains 15 residues. The CDR3 DNA reads TGTGCCAGCAGTTTATCGGGCCGGAGGGCCAACGTCCTGACTTTC. It encodes CASSLSGRRANVLTF.

The chain combines TRBV5-1 with TRBJ1-2, with a weak D call TRBD1 (6 bases). The V gene's germline CDR1 is SGHRS and CDR2 YFSETQ. V was pared by 0 bases and J by 7 bases, with 10 bases between. The CDR3 contains 13 residues. CDR3 residues: CASSLAQGAGYTF. CDR3 DNA: TGCGCCAGCAGCTTGGCACAGGGTGCTGGCTACACCTTC.

The chain links TRBV5-1 to TRBJ1-5; TRBD1 is a possible D gene (5 bases). This CDR3 is built from 14 residues. Germline V gene data show CDR1 as SGHRS and CDR2 as YFSETQ. V gave up 4 bases and J gave up 5 bases, with 13 bases separating them. The DNA of the CDR3 is TGCGCCAGCAGCCTCAGGGTTGGGGATCAGCCCCAGCATTTT. Amino acid sequence: CASSLRVGDQPQHF.

V is TRBV29-1 and J is TRBJ2-1, with 15 bases identical to TRBD2. CDR1 is SQVTM and CDR2 is ANQGSEA in the germline V gene. Germline trimming cut 0 bases from V and 15 bases from J; bases unmatched to any gene: 6. The CDR3 loop spans 14 amino acids. The CDR3 is CSVEDWTSGGEWFF. The CDR3 DNA is TGCAGCGTTGAAGATTGGACTAGCGGGGGGGAATGGTTCTTC.

The chain couples TRBV29-1 to TRBJ2-5; TRBD1 matches 7 bases. This CDR3 is built from 12 residues. With V trimmed by 5 bases and J by 5 bases, 5 bases remained unmatched. Germline loops: CDR1 SQVTM, CDR2 ANQGSEA. The CDR3 loop is CSVRQGDETQYF. The CDR3 DNA follows: TGCAGCGTTCGGCAGGGGGATGAGACCCAGTACTTC.

In this sample, this clone turned up once. The chain couples TRBV5-1 to TRBJ2-7, with 10 bases lining up with TRBD2. The CDR3 spans 16 residues. CDR1 is SGHRS and CDR2 is YFSETQ in the germline V gene. Trimming removed 3 bases from V and 6 bases from J; junction bases left unmatched: 12. CDR3 sequence reads: CASSWGFGLAASEQYF. CDR3 bases: TGCGCCAGCAGCTGGGGTTTTGGACTAGCGGCGTCCGAGCAGTACTTC.